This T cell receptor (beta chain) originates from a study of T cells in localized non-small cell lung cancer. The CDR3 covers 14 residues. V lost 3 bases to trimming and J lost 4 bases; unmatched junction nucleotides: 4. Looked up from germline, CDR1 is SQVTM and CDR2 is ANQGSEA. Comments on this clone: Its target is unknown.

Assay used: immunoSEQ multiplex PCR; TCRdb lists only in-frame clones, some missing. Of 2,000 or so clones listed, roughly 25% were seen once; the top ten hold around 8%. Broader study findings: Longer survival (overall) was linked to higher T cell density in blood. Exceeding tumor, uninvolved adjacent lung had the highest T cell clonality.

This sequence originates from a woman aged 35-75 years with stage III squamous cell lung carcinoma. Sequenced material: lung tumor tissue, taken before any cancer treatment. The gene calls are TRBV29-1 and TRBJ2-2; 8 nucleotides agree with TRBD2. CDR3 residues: CSVDSGGPTGELFF. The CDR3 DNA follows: TGCAGCGTTGACAGCGGGGGCCCCACCGGGGAGCTGTTTTTT.